This T cell receptor beta chain is from a study of CD8+CD57+ T cells in acquired aplastic anemia. Study results and caveats: Patients did not significantly differ from controls in CD8+ Simpson's diversity. Patients and controls had in common twenty-nine CD8+ CDR3 sequences.

This CDR3 has 14 residues. V lost 9 bases and J 5 bases, leaving 20 bases between the germline ends. Germline CDR1 is ENHRY and CDR2 is SYGVKD. Only patients with CD8+CD57+ cell expansion on flow cytometry were chosen for sequencing. Diagnosis of severe acquired aplastic anemia applied to all patients. When blood sampling took place, the patients had received no therapy. The template used for profiling TCR beta VDJ and CDR3 was genomic DNA. TCRdb re-called the reads with MiXCR, one entry per CDR3 protein. There are 50,000 or so distinct CDR3 sequences in the sample; around 50% occur only once, and approximately 15% lies in the top ten. Comments on this clonotype: Its antigen is as yet unknown.

The sample taken for sequencing was sorted CD4+, CD8+, or CD8+CD57+ T cells (not recorded which) from PBMCs. The chain links TRBV10-3 to TRBJ2-7; D may be TRBD1 or TRBD2 (6 bases each). The sequence was collected from a human donor with aplastic anemia. DNA of the CDR3: TGTGCCATAAAACCTAACAGGGAGGTCCACGAGCAGTACTTC. The encoded protein is CAIKPNREVHEQYF.